This TCR beta chain was sequenced for a study of T cell responses to AZD1222 COVID-19 vaccine. The germline V gene encodes CDR1 SGHRS and CDR2 YFSETQ. Between the trimmed V and J ends, which lost 1 base and 8 bases, there was a span of 12 bases. The length of the CDR3 is 13 residues. Overall study results and limits: Baseline serostatus was positive in only a handful of AZD1222 recipients.

Libraries were prepared by immunoSEQ multiplex PCR; TCRdb keeps only in-frame clonotypes and omits some of them. The sample records 150,000 or so clones, about 93% being singletons. This clone was seen only once. Its specificity is not known. The input for sequencing was peripheral blood, taken on day 0 of AZD1222 vaccination. The source is an adult in good health. The chain combines TRBV5-1 with TRBJ1-2; no firm D call. CDR3 DNA: TGCGCCAGCAGCTTGCCAGGATCTCGAGGCTACACCTTC. Translating gives CASSLPGSRGYTF. Full variable domain (outside the CDR3, taken from reference TRBV5-1 and TRBJ1-2): KAGVTQTPRYLIKTRGQQVTLSCSPISGHRSVSWYQQTPGQGLQFLFEYFSETQRNKGNFPGRFSGRQFSNSRSEMNVSTLELGDSALYLCASSLPGSRGYTFGSGTRLTVV.